These 9 T cell receptor beta chains share one sample of origin, sequenced in a study of radiotherapy plus CTLA-4 blockade in lung cancer. Measured with immunoSEQ multiplex PCR; TCRdb has only the in-frame clones, and not every one. The data hold roughly 54,000 clones, with roughly four fifths observed a single time. The sequencing used peripheral blood, collected from a patient treated with radiotherapy plus ipilimumab. These receptors came from a human donor with non-small cell lung cancer whose response to radiotherapy plus ipilimumab could not be evaluated.

This chain uses TRBV5-4 with TRBJ1-2, with 8 bases matching TRBD1. With 4 bases clipped from V and 1 base from J, the junction kept 6 bases outside the gene matches. This CDR3 comprises 15 residues. Germline V gene data show CDR1 as SGHNT and CDR2 as YYREEE (reference sequence). CDR3 nucleotides: TGTGCCAGCAGCGTGGGGACAGGTGATAACTATGGCTACACCTTC. Translated: CASSVGTGDNYGYTF.

The chain is built from TRBV7-2 and TRBJ2-3; maybe TRBD2 (6 bases). Germline V gene data show CDR1 as SGHTA and CDR2 as FQGNSA. Trimming took 11 bases from V and 7 from J, leaving 16 bases between them. The CDR3 spans 12 residues. The CDR3 here is CAGGKAGNTQYF. CDR3 DNA sequence: TGTGCCGGAGGGAAGGCGGGGAATACGCAGTATTTT.

This clone occurred a few times. This chain uses TRBV5-1 with TRBJ2-2, with a possible D match to TRBD1 (5 bases). CDR1 and CDR2 (germline): SGHRS, YFSETQ. The CDR3 runs 17 residues. With 0 bases removed from V and 0 bases from J, the gap between germline ends came to 12 bases. The CDR3 DNA sequence: TGCGCCAGCAGCTTGGAATCGCCAGGGTCGAACACCGGGGAGCTGTTTTTT. This codes for CASSLESPGSNTGELFF.

Notes on this clone: An end of the junction differs from the germline gene, which may be a read error. CDR3: CASSPGQGIPYGEQLF. Written as DNA, the CDR3 is TGTGCCAGCTCACCAGGACAGGGAATCCCCTACGGTGAGCAGCTCTTC. The chain links TRBV18 to TRBJ2-1, with 8 bases matching TRBD1. Looked up from germline, CDR1 is KGHSH and CDR2 is LQKENI. The CDR3 is made up of 16 amino acids.

Written as DNA, the CDR3 is TGTGCCAGCTCACCCCAGACCTACGAGCAGTACTTC. Translating gives CASSPQTYEQYF. V gene TRBV18 combines with J gene TRBJ2-7; D not certain. Trimming removed 3 bases from V and 2 bases from J, with 5 bases in between. Germline CDR1 KGHSH, CDR2 LQKENI. The CDR3 is made up of 12 amino acids.

This clone occurred once. V usage is TRBV5-8 and J usage is TRBJ2-1; 7 bases line up with TRBD2. Germline V gene data show CDR1 as SGHTS and CDR2 as YDEGEE. The CDR3 spans 12 residues. Unmatched junction bases numbered 4, after V lost 4 bases and J lost 9 bases. CDR3 bases: TGTGCCAGCAGCAGACTAGCTTTTGAGCAGTTCTTC. Translating gives CASSRLAFEQFF.

This chain joins TRBV10-3 and TRBJ1-1; 8 bases fit TRBD1. Germline V gives CDR1 ENHRY, CDR2 SYGVKD. After removal of 6 bases from V and 1 base from J, the junction contained 4 bases not matched to a gene. CDR3 length: 14 amino acids. CDR3 protein: CAISWTGKNTEAFF. The DNA of the CDR3 is TGTGCCATCAGCTGGACAGGGAAGAACACTGAAGCTTTCTTT.

This clone has a single count. The V call is TRBV28, the J call TRBJ1-3, with D uncertain. V dropped 9 bases and J dropped 0 bases, with 12 bases sitting between them. The CDR3 runs 14 residues. Germline CDR1 MDHEN, CDR2 SYDVKM. The CDR3 spells CASSTDASGNTIYF. CDR3 DNA: TGTGCCAGTTCAACAGACGCCTCTGGAAACACCATATATTTT. The variable domain in full, with the rest retrieved from reference TRBV28 and TRBJ1-3, is DVKVTQSSRYLVKRTGEKVFLECVQDMDHENMFWYRQDPGLGLRLIYFSYDVKMKEKGDIPEGYSVSREKKERFSLILESASTNQTSMYLCASSTDASGNTIYFGEGSWLTVV.

This clone showed up just a few times. The chain carries TRBV6-5 and TRBJ1-1; tentatively, D is TRBD1 (5 bases). The CDR3 has 13 residues. The ends were cut back, 7 bases at V and 1 base at J, with 10 bases in the middle. The germline V gene encodes CDR1 MNHEY and CDR2 SVGAGI. The CDR3 region has the DNA TGTGCCAGCATAGGCAGGGCGAACACTGAAGCTTTCTTT. Translating gives CASIGRANTEAFF.